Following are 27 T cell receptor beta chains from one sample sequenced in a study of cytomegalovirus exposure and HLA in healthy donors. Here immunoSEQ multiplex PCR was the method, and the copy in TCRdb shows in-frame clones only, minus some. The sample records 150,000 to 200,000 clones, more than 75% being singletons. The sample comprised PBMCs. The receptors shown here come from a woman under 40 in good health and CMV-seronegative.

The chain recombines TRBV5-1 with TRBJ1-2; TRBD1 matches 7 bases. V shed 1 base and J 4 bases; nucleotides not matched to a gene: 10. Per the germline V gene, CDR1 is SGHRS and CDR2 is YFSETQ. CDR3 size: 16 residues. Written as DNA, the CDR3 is TGCGCCAGCAGCTTGCCCTGGGACAGCGGAGGCTATGGCTACACCTTC. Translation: CASSLPWDSGGYGYTF.

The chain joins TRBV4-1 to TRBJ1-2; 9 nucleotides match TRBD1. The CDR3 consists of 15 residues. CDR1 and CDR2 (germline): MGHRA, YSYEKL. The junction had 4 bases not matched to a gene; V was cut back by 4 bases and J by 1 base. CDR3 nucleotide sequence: TGCGCCAGCAGCCCGGACAGGGGATATAACTATGGCTACACCTTC. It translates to CASSPDRGYNYGYTF.

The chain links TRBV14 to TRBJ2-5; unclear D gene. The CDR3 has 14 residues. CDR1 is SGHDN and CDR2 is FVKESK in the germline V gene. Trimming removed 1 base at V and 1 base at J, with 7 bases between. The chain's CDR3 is CASSQGSGQETQYF. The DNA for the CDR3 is TGTGCCAGCAGCCAAGGTTCAGGCCAAGAGACCCAGTACTTC.

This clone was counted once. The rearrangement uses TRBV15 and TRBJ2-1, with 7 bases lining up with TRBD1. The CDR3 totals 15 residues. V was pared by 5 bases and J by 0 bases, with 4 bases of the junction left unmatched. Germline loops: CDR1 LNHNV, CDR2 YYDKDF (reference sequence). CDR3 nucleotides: TGTGCCACCAGCGGGACAGCCGGCTCCTACAATGAGCAGTTCTTC. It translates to CATSGTAGSYNEQFF.

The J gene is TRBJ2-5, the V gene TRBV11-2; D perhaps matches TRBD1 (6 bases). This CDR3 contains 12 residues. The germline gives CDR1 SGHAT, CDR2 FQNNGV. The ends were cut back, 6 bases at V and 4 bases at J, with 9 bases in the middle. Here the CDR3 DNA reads TGTGCCAGCAGACGAGGGGGAGAGACCCAGTACTTC. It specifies CASRRGGETQYF. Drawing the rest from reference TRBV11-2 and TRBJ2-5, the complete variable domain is EAGVAQSPRYKIIEKRQSVAFWCNPISGHATLYWYQQILGQGPKLLIQFQNNGVVDDSQLPKDRFSAERLKGVDSTLKIQPAKLEDSAVYLCASRRGGETQYFGPGTRLLVL.

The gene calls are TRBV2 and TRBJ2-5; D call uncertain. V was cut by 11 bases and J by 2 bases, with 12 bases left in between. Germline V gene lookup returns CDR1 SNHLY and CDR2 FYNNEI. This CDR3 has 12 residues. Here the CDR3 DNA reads TGTGCCTCACGACTGGCACAAGAGACCCAGTACTTC. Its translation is CASRLAQETQYF.

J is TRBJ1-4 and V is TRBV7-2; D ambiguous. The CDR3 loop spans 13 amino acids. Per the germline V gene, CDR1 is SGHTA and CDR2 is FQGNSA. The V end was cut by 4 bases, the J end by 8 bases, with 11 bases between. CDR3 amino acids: CASSYQTGEKLFF. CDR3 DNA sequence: TGTGCCAGCAGCTACCAAACCGGGGAAAAACTGTTTTTT.

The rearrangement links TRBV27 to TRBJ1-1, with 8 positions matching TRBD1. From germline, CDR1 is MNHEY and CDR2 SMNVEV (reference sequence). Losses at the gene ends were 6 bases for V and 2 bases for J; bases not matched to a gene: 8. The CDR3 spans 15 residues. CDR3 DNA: TGTGCCAGCAGCTCTCTCGGGACAGGCAACACTGAAGCTTTCTTT. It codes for CASSSLGTGNTEAFF.

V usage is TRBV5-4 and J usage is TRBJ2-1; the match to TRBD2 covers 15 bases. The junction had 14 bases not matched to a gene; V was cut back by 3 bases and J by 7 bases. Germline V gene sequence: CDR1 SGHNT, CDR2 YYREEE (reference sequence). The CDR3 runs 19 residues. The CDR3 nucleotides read TGTGCCAGCAGCTGGTCCGGACTAGCGGGGGGGTGGAGTGGGAATGAGCAGTTCTTC. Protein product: CASSWSGLAGGWSGNEQFF. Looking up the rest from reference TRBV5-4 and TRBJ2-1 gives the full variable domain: ETGVTQSPTHLIKTRGQQVTLRCSSQSGHNTVSWYQQALGQGPQFIFQYYREEENGRGNFPPRFSGLQFPNYSSELNVNALELDDSALYLCASSWSGLAGGWSGNEQFFGPGTRLTVL.

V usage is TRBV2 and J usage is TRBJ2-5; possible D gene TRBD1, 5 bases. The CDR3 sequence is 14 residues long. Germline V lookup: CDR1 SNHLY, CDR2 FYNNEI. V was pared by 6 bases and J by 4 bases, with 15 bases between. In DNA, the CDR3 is TGTGCCAGCAGCGACGGACACACCTTAGAGACCCAGTACTTC. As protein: CASSDGHTLETQYF. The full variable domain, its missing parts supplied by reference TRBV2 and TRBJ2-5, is EPEVTQTPSHQVTQMGQEVILRCVPISNHLYFYWYRQILGQKVEFLVSFYNNEISEKSEIFDDQFSVERPDGSNFTLKIRSTKLEDSAMYFCASSDGHTLETQYFGPGTRLLVL.

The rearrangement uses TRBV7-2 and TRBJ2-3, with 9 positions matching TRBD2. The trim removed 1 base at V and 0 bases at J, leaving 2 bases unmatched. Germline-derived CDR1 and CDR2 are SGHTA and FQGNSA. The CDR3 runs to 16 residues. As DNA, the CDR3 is TGTGCCAGCAGCTTAGTCCTAGCGGGGAGCACAGATACGCAGTATTTT. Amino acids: CASSLVLAGSTDTQYF.

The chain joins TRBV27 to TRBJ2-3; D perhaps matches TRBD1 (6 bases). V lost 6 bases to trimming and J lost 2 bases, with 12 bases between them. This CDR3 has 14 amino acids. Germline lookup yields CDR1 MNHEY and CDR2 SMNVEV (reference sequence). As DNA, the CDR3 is TGTGCCAGCAGGGACAGTTCAGCCACAGATACGCAGTATTTT. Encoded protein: CASRDSSATDTQYF.

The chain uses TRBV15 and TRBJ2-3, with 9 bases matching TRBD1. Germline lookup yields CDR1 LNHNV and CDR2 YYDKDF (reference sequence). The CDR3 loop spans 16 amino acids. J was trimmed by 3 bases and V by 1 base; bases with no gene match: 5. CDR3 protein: CATSRVTGGLTDTQYF. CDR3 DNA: TGTGCCACCAGCAGAGTGACAGGGGGACTTACAGATACGCAGTATTTT.

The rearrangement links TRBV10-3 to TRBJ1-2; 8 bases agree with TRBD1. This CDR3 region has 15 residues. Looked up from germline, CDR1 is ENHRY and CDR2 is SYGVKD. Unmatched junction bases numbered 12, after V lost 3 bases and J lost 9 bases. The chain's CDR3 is CAISEGRDRLSRYTF. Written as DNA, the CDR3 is TGTGCCATCAGTGAAGGGAGGGACAGGCTCAGCCGCTACACCTTC.

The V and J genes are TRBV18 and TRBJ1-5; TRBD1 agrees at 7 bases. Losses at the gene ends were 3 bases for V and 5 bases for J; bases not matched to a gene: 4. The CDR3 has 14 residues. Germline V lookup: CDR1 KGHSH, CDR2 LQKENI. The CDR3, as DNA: TGTGCCAGCTCACCCGACAGGGAGGATCAGCCCCAGCATTTT. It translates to CASSPDREDQPQHF.

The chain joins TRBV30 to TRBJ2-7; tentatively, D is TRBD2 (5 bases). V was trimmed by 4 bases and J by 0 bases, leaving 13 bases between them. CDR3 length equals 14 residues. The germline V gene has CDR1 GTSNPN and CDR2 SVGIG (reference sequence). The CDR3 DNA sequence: TGTGCCTGGACCGGGGAACCCAGCTCCTACGAGCAGTACTTC. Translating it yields CAWTGEPSSYEQYF. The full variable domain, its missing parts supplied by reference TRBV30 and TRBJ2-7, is SQTIHQWPATLVQPVGSPLSLECTVEGTSNPNLYWYRQAAGRGLQLLFYSVGIGQISSEVPQNLSASRPQDRQFILSSKKLLLSDSGFYLCAWTGEPSSYEQYFGPGTRLTVT.

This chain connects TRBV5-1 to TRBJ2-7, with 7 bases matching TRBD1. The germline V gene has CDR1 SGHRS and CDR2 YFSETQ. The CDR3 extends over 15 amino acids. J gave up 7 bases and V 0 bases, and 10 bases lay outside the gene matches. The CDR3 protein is CASSLAHRGAWEQYF. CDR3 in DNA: TGCGCCAGCAGCTTGGCTCACAGGGGCGCGTGGGAGCAGTACTTC.

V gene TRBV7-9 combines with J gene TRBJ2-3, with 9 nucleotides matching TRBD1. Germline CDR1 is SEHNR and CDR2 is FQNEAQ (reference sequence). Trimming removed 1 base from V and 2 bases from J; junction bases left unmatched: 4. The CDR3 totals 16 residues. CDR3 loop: CASSLGGTGTTDTQYF. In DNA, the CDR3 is TGTGCCAGCAGCTTAGGGGGGACAGGGACCACAGATACGCAGTATTTT.

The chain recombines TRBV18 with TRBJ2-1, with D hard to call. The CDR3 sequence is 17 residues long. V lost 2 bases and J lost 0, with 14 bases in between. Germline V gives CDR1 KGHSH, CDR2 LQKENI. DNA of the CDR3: TGTGCCAGCTCACCATACTATGAGGTCCGCTCCTACAATGAGCAGTTCTTC. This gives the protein CASSPYYEVRSYNEQFF.

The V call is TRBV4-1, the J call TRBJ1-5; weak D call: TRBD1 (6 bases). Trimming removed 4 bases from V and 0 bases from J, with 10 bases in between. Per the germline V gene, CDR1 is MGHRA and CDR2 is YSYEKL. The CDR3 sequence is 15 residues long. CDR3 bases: TGCGCCAGCAGCCCCAGGGACATTAGCAATCAGCCCCAGCATTTT. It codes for CASSPRDISNQPQHF.

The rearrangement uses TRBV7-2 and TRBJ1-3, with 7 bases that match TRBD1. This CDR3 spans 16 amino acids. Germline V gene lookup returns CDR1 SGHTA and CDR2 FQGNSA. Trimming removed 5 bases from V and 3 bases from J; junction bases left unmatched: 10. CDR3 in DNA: TGTGCCAGCAGCCCTGCCGAGGGGGCGCTTGGAAACACCATATATTTT. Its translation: CASSPAEGALGNTIYF.

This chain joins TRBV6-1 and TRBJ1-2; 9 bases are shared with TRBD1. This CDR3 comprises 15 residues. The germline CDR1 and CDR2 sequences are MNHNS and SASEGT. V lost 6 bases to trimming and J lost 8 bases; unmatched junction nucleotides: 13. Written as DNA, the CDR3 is TGTGCCAGCAGGGACAGGGGCGTCCTGGTCGGAGGCTACACCTTC. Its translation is CASRDRGVLVGGYTF.

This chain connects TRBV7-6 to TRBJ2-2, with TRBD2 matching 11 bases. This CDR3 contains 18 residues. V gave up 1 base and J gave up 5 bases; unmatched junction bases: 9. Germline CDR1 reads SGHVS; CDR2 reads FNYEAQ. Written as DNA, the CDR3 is TGTGCCAGCAGCTTAGGACTAGCGGGACCCTCAGTGACCGGGGAGCTGTTTTTT. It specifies CASSLGLAGPSVTGELFF.

The CDR3 protein is CASSWQKETQYF. CDR3 bases: TGTGCCAGCAGTTGGCAGAAAGAGACCCAGTACTTC. J is TRBJ2-5 and V is TRBV6-6; unclear D gene. The CDR3 extends over 12 amino acids. In germline, CDR1 is MNHNY, CDR2 SVGAGI (reference sequence). Trimming removed 4 bases at V and 3 bases at J, with 6 bases between.

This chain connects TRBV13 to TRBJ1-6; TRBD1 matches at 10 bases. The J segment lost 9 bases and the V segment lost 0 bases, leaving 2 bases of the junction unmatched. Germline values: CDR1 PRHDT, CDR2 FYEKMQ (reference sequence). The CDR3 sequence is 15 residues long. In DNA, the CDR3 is TGTGCCAGCAGCTTAGGGACAGGGGGCGGTTCACCCCTCCACTTT. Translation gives CASSLGTGGGSPLHF.

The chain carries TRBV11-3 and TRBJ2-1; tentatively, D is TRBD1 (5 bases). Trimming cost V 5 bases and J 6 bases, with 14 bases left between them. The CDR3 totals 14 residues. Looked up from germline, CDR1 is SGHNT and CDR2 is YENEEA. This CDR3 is CASSKAGQRNEQFF. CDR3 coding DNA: TGTGCCAGCAGCAAAGCAGGGCAACGCAATGAGCAGTTCTTC.

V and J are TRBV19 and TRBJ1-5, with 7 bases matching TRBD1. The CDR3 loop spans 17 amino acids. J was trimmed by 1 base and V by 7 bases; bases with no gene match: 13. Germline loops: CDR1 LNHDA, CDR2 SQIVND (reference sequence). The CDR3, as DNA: TGTGCCAGTACCTCGGGACAGAGGCACGGGAGCAATCAGCCCCAGCATTTT. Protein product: CASTSGQRHGSNQPQHF.